The 9 T cell receptor beta chains below come from one sample, sequenced in a study of T cell changes during pregnancy in multiple sclerosis (dated by TCRdb to between 2019 and 2020). Library preparation employed the immunoSEQ multiplex PCR assay. The table was pulled from immuneACCESS by TCRdb, which kept in-frame rearrangements only. Such tables lose some clones; where checked, under half of the loss comes from unresolved V genes, and the rest has no known cause. This sample has about 52,000 clones in its table, and approximately 92% of those were observed once. The biggest ten clones account for 0.2% to 0.3% of the sample. The starting material was CD4+ T cells from peripheral blood mononuclear cells, obtained in the third trimester of pregnancy. All receptors come from a female donor with multiple sclerosis, enrolled in a pregnancy study.

The chain links TRBV10-3 to TRBJ1-6; TRBD1 agrees at 8 bases. Germline CDR1 and CDR2: ENHRY and SYGVKD. V dropped 9 bases and J dropped 7; count of bases not matched to a gene: 14. The CDR3 is 16 residues long. The CDR3 reads CAIGDLSGTGNSPLHF. CDR3 nucleotides: TGTGCCATAGGGGACCTCTCCGGGACAGGCAATTCACCCCTCCACTTT.

This chain connects TRBV5-6 to TRBJ2-7, with a tentative D call TRBD1 (6 bases). The CDR3 has 13 residues. Trimming took 4 bases from V and 4 from J, leaving 12 bases between them. Looked up from germline, CDR1 is SGHDT and CDR2 is YYEEEE. The DNA of the CDR3 is TGTGCCAGCAGCCCCAGGGGACGGTACGAGCAGTACTTC. Its protein is CASSPRGRYEQYF.

The rearrangement uses TRBV5-1 and TRBJ2-6; D is undetermined. The CDR3 loop spans 15 amino acids. Trimming cost V 0 bases and J 0 bases, with 4 bases left between them. Germline loops: CDR1 SGHRS, CDR2 YFSETQ. This CDR3 is CASSLAISGANVLTF. CDR3 nucleotide sequence: TGCGCCAGCAGCTTGGCCATCTCTGGGGCCAACGTCCTGACTTTC.

This clone has just one count. The chain carries TRBV11-3 and TRBJ2-1, with 8 bases aligning to TRBD2. This CDR3 region has 16 residues. CDR1 and CDR2 (germline): SGHNT, YENEEA. J was trimmed by 4 bases and V by 2 bases; bases with no gene match: 7. CDR3 loop: CASSLSTSGWYNEQFF. The CDR3 DNA reads TGTGCCAGCAGCTTAAGCACTAGCGGTTGGTACAATGAGCAGTTCTTC. The whole variable domain, filled in from reference TRBV11-3 and TRBJ2-1, reads EAGVVQSPRYKIIEKKQPVAFWCNPISGHNTLYWYLQNLGQGPELLIRYENEEAVDDSQLPKDRFSAERLKGVDSTLKIQPAELGDSAVYLCASSLSTSGWYNEQFFGPGTRLTVL.

V and J are TRBV7-9 and TRBJ2-1; D not resolved. Trimming removed 3 bases from V and 6 bases from J, with 9 bases in between. The CDR3 length is 13 residues. From germline, CDR1 is SEHNR and CDR2 FQNEAQ (reference sequence). The CDR3 sequence: CASSLYRGNEQFF. The CDR3 DNA follows: TGTGCCAGCAGCTTGTATCGAGGCAATGAGCAGTTCTTC.

This chain uses TRBV10-3 with TRBJ2-5; perhaps TRBD1 as D (5 bases). V lost 0 bases, J lost 5 bases, and 7 bases lay in between. Germline V CDR1 and CDR2: ENHRY, SYGVKD. The CDR3 spans 13 residues. Here the CDR3 DNA reads TGTGCCATCAGTGAGTCCAGGGTGGAGACCCAGTACTTC. As protein: CAISESRVETQYF.

The chain combines TRBV7-2 with TRBJ1-6, with D unresolved. CDR3 length: 17 residues. Germline V gives CDR1 SGHTA, CDR2 FQGNSA. With 3 bases removed from V and 7 bases from J, the gap between germline ends came to 19 bases. The CDR3 bases are TGTGCCAGCAGCTTTCTAAGCGGGAACATATGGAATTCACCCCTCCACTTT. Its protein is CASSFLSGNIWNSPLHF.

The chain joins TRBV6-5 to TRBJ1-5, with TRBD1 as a possible D gene (6 bases). From germline, CDR1 is MNHEY and CDR2 SVGAGI. The CDR3 sequence is 13 residues long. V lost 2 bases and J lost 4, with 6 bases in between. The CDR3 DNA follows: TGTGCCAGCAGTTACGGACAGAATCAGCCCCAGCATTTT. Protein sequence: CASSYGQNQPQHF.

The DNA of the CDR3 is TGCGCCAGCAGTGAGTCGGGGGGGCTCACAGATACGCAGTATTTT. This encodes CASSESGGLTDTQYF. V usage is TRBV10-1 and J usage is TRBJ2-3; the D gene is possibly TRBD2 (7 bases). V lost 0 bases and J lost 2, with 9 bases in between. The CDR3 is 15 amino acids. Germline-derived CDR1 and CDR2 are WNHNN and SYGVQD (reference sequence).